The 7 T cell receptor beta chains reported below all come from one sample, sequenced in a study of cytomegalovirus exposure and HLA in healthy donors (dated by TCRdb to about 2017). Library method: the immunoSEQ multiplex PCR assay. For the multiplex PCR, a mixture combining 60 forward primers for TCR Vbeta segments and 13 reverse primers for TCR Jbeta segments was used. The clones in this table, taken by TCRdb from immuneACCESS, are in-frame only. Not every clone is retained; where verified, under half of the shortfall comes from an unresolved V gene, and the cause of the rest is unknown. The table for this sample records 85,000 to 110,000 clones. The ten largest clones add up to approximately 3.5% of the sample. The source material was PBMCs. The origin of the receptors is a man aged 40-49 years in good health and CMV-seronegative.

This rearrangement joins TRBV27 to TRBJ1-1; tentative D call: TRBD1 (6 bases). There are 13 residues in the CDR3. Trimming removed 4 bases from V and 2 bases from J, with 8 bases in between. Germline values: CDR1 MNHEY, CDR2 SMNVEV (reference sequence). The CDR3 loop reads CASSYRENTEAFF. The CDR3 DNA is TGTGCCAGCAGTTACAGGGAAAACACTGAAGCTTTCTTT.

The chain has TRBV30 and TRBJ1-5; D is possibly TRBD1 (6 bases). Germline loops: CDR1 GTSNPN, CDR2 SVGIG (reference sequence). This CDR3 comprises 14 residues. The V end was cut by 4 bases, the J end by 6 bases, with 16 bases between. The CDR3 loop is CAWTPGGGGQPQHF. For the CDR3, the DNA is TGTGCCTGGACCCCCGGGGGGGGCGGTCAGCCCCAGCATTTT.

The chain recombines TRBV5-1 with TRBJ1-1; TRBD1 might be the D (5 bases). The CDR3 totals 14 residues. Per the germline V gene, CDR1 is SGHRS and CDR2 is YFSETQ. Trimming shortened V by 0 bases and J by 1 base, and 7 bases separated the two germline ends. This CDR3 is CASSLATANTEAFF. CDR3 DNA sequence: TGCGCCAGCAGCTTGGCGACAGCGAACACTGAAGCTTTCTTT.

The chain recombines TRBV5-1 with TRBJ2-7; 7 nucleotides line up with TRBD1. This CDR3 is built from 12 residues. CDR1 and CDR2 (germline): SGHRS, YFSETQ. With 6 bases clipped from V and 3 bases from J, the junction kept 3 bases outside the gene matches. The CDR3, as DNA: TGCGCCAGCACTCGGGACAGCTACGAGCAGTACTTC. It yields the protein CASTRDSYEQYF.

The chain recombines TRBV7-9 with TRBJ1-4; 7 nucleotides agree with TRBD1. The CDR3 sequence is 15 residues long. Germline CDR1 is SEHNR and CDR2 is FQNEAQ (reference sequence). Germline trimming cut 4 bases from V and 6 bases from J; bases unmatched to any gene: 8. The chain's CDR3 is CASSSETGPHEKLFF. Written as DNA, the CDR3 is TGTGCCAGCAGCTCTGAGACAGGGCCACATGAAAAACTGTTTTTT.

CDR3 DNA sequence: TGTGCCAGCAGCTCCCGACAGTCTAGCACAGATACGCAGTATTTT. Translation gives CASSSRQSSTDTQYF. V usage is TRBV5-5 and J usage is TRBJ2-3; D is perhaps TRBD1 (5 bases). The CDR3 covers 15 residues. Germline CDR1 SGHKS, CDR2 YYEKEE (reference sequence). Trimming pared 3 bases from V and 0 bases from J, leaving 11 bases between.

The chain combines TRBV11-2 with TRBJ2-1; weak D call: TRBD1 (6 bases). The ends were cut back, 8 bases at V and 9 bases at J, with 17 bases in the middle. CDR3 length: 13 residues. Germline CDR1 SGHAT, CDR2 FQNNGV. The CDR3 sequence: CASGRQVSTEQFF. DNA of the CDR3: TGTGCCAGCGGTCGACAGGTCAGTACTGAGCAGTTCTTC.